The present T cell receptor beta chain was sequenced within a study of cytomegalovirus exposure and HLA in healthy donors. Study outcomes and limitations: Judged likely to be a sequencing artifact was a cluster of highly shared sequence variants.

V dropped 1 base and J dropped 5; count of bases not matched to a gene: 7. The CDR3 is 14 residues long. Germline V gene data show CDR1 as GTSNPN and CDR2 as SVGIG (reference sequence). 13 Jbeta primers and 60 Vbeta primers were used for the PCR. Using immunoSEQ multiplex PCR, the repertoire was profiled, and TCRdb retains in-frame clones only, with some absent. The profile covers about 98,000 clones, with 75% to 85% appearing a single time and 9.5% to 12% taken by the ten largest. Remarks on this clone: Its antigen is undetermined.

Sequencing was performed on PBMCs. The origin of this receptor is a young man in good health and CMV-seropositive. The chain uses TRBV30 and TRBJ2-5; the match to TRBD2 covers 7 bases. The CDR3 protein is CAWSAGTTRETQYF. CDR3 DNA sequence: TGTGCCTGGAGTGCTGGGACTACCCGGGAGACCCAGTACTTC. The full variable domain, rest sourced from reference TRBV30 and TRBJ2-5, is SQTIHQWPATLVQPVGSPLSLECTVEGTSNPNLYWYRQAAGRGLQLLFYSVGIGQISSEVPQNLSASRPQDRQFILSSKKLLLSDSGFYLCAWSAGTTRETQYFGPGTRLLVL.